What follows are 7 T cell receptor beta chains derived from one specimen sequenced in a study of response to subunit inactivated influenza vaccine. One entry per CDR3 protein, called by TCRdb with MiXCR from the RT-PCR reads. The sample has about 620,000 distinct CDR3 sequences, about 10% seen once; the top ten hold more than 9.5%. These same data were also listed under a study on T cells expressing NK-cell markers. That study adds: As the method of synthesis, 5'RACE template switching with UMIs yielded TCR beta cDNA.

Here the sequenced sample was PBMCs from blood, taken on the day of vaccination. The receptor source for this set is a man in his forties or fifties who received an inactivated influenza vaccine.

V is TRBV6-6 and J is TRBJ2-1, with a weak D call TRBD2 (6 bases). Germline loops: CDR1 MNHNY, CDR2 SVGAGI (reference sequence). This CDR3 comprises 13 residues. Deletions cut 2 bases from V and 7 bases from J, with 9 bases between. The CDR3 here is CASSYGLANEQFF. The CDR3 DNA sequence: TGTGCCAGCAGTTACGGCCTAGCGAATGAGCAGTTCTTC.

The chain employs TRBV5-6 and TRBJ1-6; D may be TRBD1 (6 bases). CDR1 and CDR2 (germline): SGHDT, YYEEEE. V was pared by 0 bases and J by 8 bases, with 9 bases between. This CDR3 is built from 14 residues. CDR3 amino acids: CASSLARQDSPLHF. CDR3 nucleotide sequence: TGTGCCAGCAGCTTGGCGAGACAGGATTCACCCCTCCACTTT.

The chain couples TRBV6-1 to TRBJ2-1, with TRBD2 matching 14 bases. The CDR3 is 16 amino acids. Germline V CDR1 and CDR2: MNHNS, SASEGT. V was pared by 7 bases and J by 0 bases, with 2 bases of the junction left unmatched. The CDR3 DNA is TGTGCCAGCAAAGGGACTAGCGGGAGCTCCTACAATGAGCAGTTCTTC. It codes for CASKGTSGSSYNEQFF.

This chain connects TRBV7-8 to TRBJ1-4, with D perhaps matching TRBD1 (5 bases). V was cut by 3 bases and J by 8 bases, with 13 bases left in between. Germline CDR1 is SGHVS and CDR2 is FQNEAQ. This CDR3 has 14 amino acids. This CDR3 is CASSLGGEREKLFF. CDR3 coding DNA: TGTGCCAGCAGCTTGGGGGGGGAGCGAGAAAAACTGTTTTTT.

The rearrangement uses TRBV5-6 and TRBJ1-2, with 10 bases lining up with TRBD1. Losses at the gene ends were 4 bases for V and 6 bases for J; bases not matched to a gene: 12. The CDR3 has 16 amino acids. Per the germline V gene, CDR1 is SGHDT and CDR2 is YYEEEE. The CDR3 DNA is TGTGCCAGCAGCCCCTTGTTCGGGACAGGGGTAAATGGCTACACCTTC. Translating gives CASSPLFGTGVNGYTF.

This rearrangement joins TRBV6-2 or TRBV6-3 to TRBJ2-5; 9 nucleotides match TRBD1. CDR3 length: 15 residues. V shed 6 bases and J 2 bases; nucleotides not matched to a gene: 7. Germline V lookup: CDR1 MNHEY, CDR2 SVGEGT. The DNA of the CDR3 is TGTGCCAGCAGCCCCAACAGGGGGCTTCAAGAGACCCAGTACTTC. Amino acids: CASSPNRGLQETQYF.

This clonotype was observed at least ten times. This chain links TRBV12-3 or TRBV12-4 with TRBJ2-3; TRBD2 agrees at 7 bases. The CDR3 length is 13 residues. V gave up 6 bases and J gave up 0 bases; unmatched junction bases: 0. CDR3 bases: TGTGCCAGCAGGGGACTAAGCACAGATACGCAGTATTTT. As protein: CASRGLSTDTQYF.